Following are 12 T cell receptor beta chains from one sample sequenced in a study of beta chain features in type 1 diabetes. The isolated RNA, all of it, was reverse transcribed, so expressed TCRB transcripts were what got sequenced. The repertoire was sequenced with immunoSEQ multiplex PCR; TCRdb's copy has only in-frame clones and lacks some. The top ten hold about 0.019% of the sample, which has approximately 340,000 clones, about 16% seen once. The sequenced sample consisted of naive CD4+ T cells from blood. The receptor source for this set is a woman aged 18 to 35 in good health.

V gene TRBV6-5 combines with J gene TRBJ2-7; TRBD2 is a possible D gene (6 bases). CDR3 size: 16 residues. Trimming took 0 bases from V and 4 from J, leaving 16 bases between them. In germline, CDR1 is MNHEY, CDR2 SVGAGI. The DNA of the CDR3 is TGTGCCAGCAGTTACTCCTCGCTGGCGGGGCTTTACGAGCAGTACTTC. This translates into CASSYSSLAGLYEQYF.

The chain is built from TRBV4-1 and TRBJ2-7; 12 nucleotides line up with TRBD2. The germline gives CDR1 MGHRA, CDR2 YSYEKL. V lost 1 base and J lost 7; bases outside the gene matches: 5. The CDR3 covers 15 residues. DNA for the CDR3: TGCGCCAGCAGCCAAGGACTAGCGGGAGTTGGAGAGCAGTACTTC. Residues: CASSQGLAGVGEQYF.

This clone turned up a few times. This sequence joins TRBV2 and TRBJ1-5; a weak D match, TRBD1 (6 bases). The CDR3 runs 17 residues. V lost 3 bases, J lost 4 bases, and 19 bases lay in between. CDR1 SNHLY and CDR2 FYNNEI come from the germline V gene. In nucleotides, the CDR3 is TGTGCCAGCAGTGATCACCAGGGGCGAGGAGGAAATCAGCCCCAGCATTTT. This encodes CASSDHQGRGGNQPQHF.

This sequence joins TRBV4-3 and TRBJ2-1, with a weak D call TRBD2 (5 bases). Germline V lookup: CDR1 LGHNA, CDR2 YSLEER. V lost 4 bases to trimming and J lost 4 bases, with 11 bases between them. The CDR3 runs to 14 residues. The CDR3 loop is CASSPSPGYNEQFF. CDR3 DNA: TGCGCCAGCAGCCCTTCCCCGGGGTACAATGAGCAGTTCTTC.

The chain has TRBV30 and TRBJ2-7, with a weak D call TRBD1 (5 bases). Trimming stripped 0 bases from V and 9 bases from J, with 12 bases between. From germline, CDR1 is GTSNPN and CDR2 SVGIG (reference sequence). The CDR3 sequence is 12 residues long. CDR3: CAWSVQGRVQYF. The CDR3 coding sequence is TGTGCCTGGAGTGTCCAGGGAAGGGTGCAGTACTTC.

This chain joins TRBV6-5 and TRBJ1-1, with no clear D. Trimming cost V 4 bases and J 4 bases, with 16 bases left between them. The CDR3 runs 15 residues. The germline CDR1 and CDR2 sequences are MNHEY and SVGAGI. CDR3 coding DNA: TGTGCCAGCAGTTCCACCACACTAGGAGCCACTGAAGCTTTCTTT. Encoded protein: CASSSTTLGATEAFF.

The gene calls are TRBV27 and TRBJ2-1; TRBD2 agrees at 8 bases. V was pared by 2 bases and J by 2 bases, with 2 bases of the junction left unmatched. This CDR3 contains 15 residues. The germline V gene encodes CDR1 MNHEY and CDR2 SMNVEV (reference sequence). CDR3 nucleotides: TGTGCCAGCAGTTTAGACGGGAGGGCCTACAATGAGCAGTTCTTC. Protein product: CASSLDGRAYNEQFF.

J is TRBJ2-4 and V is TRBV30; D is perhaps TRBD2 (5 bases). Trimming left V 0 bases short and J 13 bases short, with 10 bases between. The germline V gene encodes CDR1 GTSNPN and CDR2 SVGIG (reference sequence). CDR3 size: 11 residues. Here the CDR3 DNA reads TGTGCCTGGAGTGTAGATACGGGGCAGTACTTC. This encodes CAWSVDTGQYF.

Remarks on this clone: This specimen includes other DNA sequences encoding the same CDR3. The chain couples TRBV28 to TRBJ1-2; 9 bases are shared with TRBD1. Germline V lookup: CDR1 MDHEN, CDR2 SYDVKM. V shed 4 bases and J 5 bases; nucleotides not matched to a gene: 2. CDR3 length: 13 amino acids. The CDR3 sequence is CASSSGQGYGYTF. CDR3 bases: TGTGCCAGCAGTTCGGGACAGGGTTATGGCTACACCTTC.

The chain couples TRBV28 to TRBJ2-2; TRBD2 matches 8 bases. This CDR3 has 15 amino acids. Trimming cost V 7 bases and J 0 bases; bases outside gene matches: 4. The germline V gene has CDR1 MDHEN and CDR2 SYDVKM. The CDR3 DNA reads TGTGCCAGCAACGTACTAGCGGCGAACACCGGGGAGCTGTTTTTT. This codes for CASNVLAANTGELFF.

This clone was detected a few times. The chain is built from TRBV30 and TRBJ1-5, with a possible D match to TRBD1 (6 bases). The V and J ends lost 3 bases and 12 bases respectively, with 15 bases between them. Per the germline V gene, CDR1 is GTSNPN and CDR2 is SVGIG (reference sequence). This CDR3 is 12 amino acids long. The chain's CDR3 is CAWSPQDRLQHF. CDR3 sequence (DNA): TGTGCCTGGAGCCCCCAAGACAGGCTCCAGCATTTT.

This clone was picked up one time. The rearrangement joins TRBV27 to TRBJ2-7, with TRBD1 matching over 10 bases. The length of the CDR3 is 14 residues. The V and J ends lost 5 bases and 5 bases, in that order; junction bases with no gene match: 6. Germline V gene sequence: CDR1 MNHEY, CDR2 SMNVEV (reference sequence). The CDR3 region is CASSRTGGVNEQYF. The DNA for the CDR3 is TGTGCCAGCAGTCGGACAGGGGGTGTGAACGAGCAGTACTTC.